This T cell receptor (beta chain) was captured by sequencing in a study of T cell changes during pregnancy in multiple sclerosis. The germline V and J ends were trimmed by 0 bases and 8 bases, with 10 bases remaining between them. This CDR3 is built from 13 residues. In germline, CDR1 is LGHNA, CDR2 YSLEER. Sequencing used immunoSEQ multiplex PCR; TCRdb keeps in-frame clones, though not all of them. The table includes approximately 48,000 clones, about nine tenths detected once. J is TRBJ1-2 and V is TRBV4-3; the D is unclear. The sequence was collected from a female donor with multiple sclerosis, enrolled in a pregnancy study. Here the sequenced sample was CD8+ T cells from peripheral blood mononuclear cells, taken before pregnancy. CDR3 DNA: TGCGCCAGCAGCCAAGAAGGCGGGTCCGGCTACACCTTC. Translated, it gives CASSQEGGSGYTF.